A single sample gave rise to the 7 T cell receptor beta chains below, sequenced in a study of cytomegalovirus exposure and HLA in healthy donors. The PCR ran on 60 Vbeta and 13 Jbeta primers. TCRdb's table, derived via immunoSEQ multiplex PCR, lists solely in-frame clones and lacks some. The sample yields around 200,000 clones, about three quarters seen once. The material sequenced was PBMCs. The receptors come from a female donor in good health and CMV-seronegative.

The chain is built from TRBV29-1 and TRBJ1-1, with D hard to call. The CDR3 spans 12 residues. The V end lost 3 bases, the J end lost 5 bases, and 10 bases lay between the germline ends. Germline assignment: CDR1 SQVTM and CDR2 ANQGSEA. CDR3 sequence (DNA): TGCAGCGTTGATGAAGGAGGGACTGAAGCTTTCTTT. Translated, it gives CSVDEGGTEAFF.

The CDR3 DNA reads TGTGCCACCAGCAGAGATCCTGGGGGGGCTGGAAACACCATATATTTT. Protein product: CATSRDPGGAGNTIYF. The rearrangement links TRBV15 to TRBJ1-3; a possible D gene is TRBD1 (5 bases). Germline lookup yields CDR1 LNHNV and CDR2 YYDKDF (reference sequence). V was trimmed by 0 bases and J by 2 bases, leaving 11 bases between them. The CDR3 has 16 residues.

The rearrangement joins TRBV29-1 to TRBJ2-7; 7 nucleotides line up with TRBD1. V gave up 4 bases and J gave up 3 bases; unmatched junction bases: 3. The CDR3 has 12 residues. Per the germline V gene, CDR1 is SQVTM and CDR2 is ANQGSEA. The CDR3 nucleotides are TGCAGCGTTGGAGCAGGGGGCTACGAGCAGTACTTC. Its translation is CSVGAGGYEQYF.

CDR3 loop: CASSLGLTGANVLTF. The CDR3 DNA reads TGTGCCAGCAGCTTAGGACTGACTGGGGCCAACGTCCTGACTTTC. The rearrangement joins TRBV7-2 to TRBJ2-6, with no clear D. V lost 1 base and J lost 2, with 6 bases in between. The germline gives CDR1 SGHTA, CDR2 FQGNSA. CDR3 length equals 15 residues. The full variable domain, rest sourced from reference TRBV7-2 and TRBJ2-6, is GAGVSQSPSNKVTEKGKDVELRCDPISGHTALYWYRQSLGQGLEFLIYFQGNSAPDKSGLPSDRFSAERTGGSVSTLTIQRTQQEDSAVYLCASSLGLTGANVLTFGAGSRLTVL.

The rearrangement joins TRBV2 to TRBJ2-1, with 12 bases identical to TRBD2. V was pared by 10 bases and J by 10 bases, with 11 bases of the junction left unmatched. The germline CDR1 and CDR2 sequences are SNHLY and FYNNEI. The CDR3 is 14 amino acids. The CDR3 sequence: CATILAGGSREQFF. CDR3 DNA: TGTGCCACAATACTAGCGGGAGGCTCGCGGGAGCAGTTCTTC.

The chain employs TRBV4-1 and TRBJ2-3, with 8 bases identical to TRBD2. The ends lost 1 base at V and 3 bases at J; junction bases unmatched: 9. CDR3 length: 17 amino acids. Looked up from germline, CDR1 is MGHRA and CDR2 is YSYEKL. CDR3 sequence reads: CASSQVAQRELTDTQYF. In nucleotides, the CDR3 is TGCGCCAGCAGCCAAGTCGCCCAGCGGGAGTTAACAGATACGCAGTATTTT.

This chain links TRBV5-1 with TRBJ1-2; 9 positions match TRBD1. Unmatched junction bases numbered 30, after V lost 4 bases and J lost 8 bases. The CDR3 sequence is 21 residues long. Germline CDR1 SGHRS, CDR2 YFSETQ. CDR3 region: CASSPGHSRPGGDRGWGGYTF. The CDR3 nucleotides read TGCGCCAGCAGCCCCGGACATTCCCGCCCCGGCGGAGACAGGGGGTGGGGAGGCTACACCTTC.